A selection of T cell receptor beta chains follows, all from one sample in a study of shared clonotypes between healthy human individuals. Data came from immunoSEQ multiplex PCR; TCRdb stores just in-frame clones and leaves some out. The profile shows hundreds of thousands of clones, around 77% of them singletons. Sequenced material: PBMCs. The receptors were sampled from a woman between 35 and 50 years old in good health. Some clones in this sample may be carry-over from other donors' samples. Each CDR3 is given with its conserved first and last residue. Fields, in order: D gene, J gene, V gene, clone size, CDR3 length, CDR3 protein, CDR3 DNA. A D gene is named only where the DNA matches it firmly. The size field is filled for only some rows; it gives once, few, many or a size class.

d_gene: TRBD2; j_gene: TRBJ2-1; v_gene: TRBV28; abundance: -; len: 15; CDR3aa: CASRIGSGGNNEQFF; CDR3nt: TGTGCCAGCAGAATAGGGTCGGGAGGTAACAATGAGCAGTTCTTC
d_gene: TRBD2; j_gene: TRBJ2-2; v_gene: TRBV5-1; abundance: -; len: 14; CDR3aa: CASRTGTTTGELFF; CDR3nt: TGCGCCAGCAGAACCGGGACTACCACCGGGGAGCTGTTTTTT
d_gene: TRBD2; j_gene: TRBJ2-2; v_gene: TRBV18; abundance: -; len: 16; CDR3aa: CASSLRRGSETGELFF; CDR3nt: TGTGCCAGCTCCCTTAGGCGCGGGAGTGAAACCGGGGAGCTGTTTTTT
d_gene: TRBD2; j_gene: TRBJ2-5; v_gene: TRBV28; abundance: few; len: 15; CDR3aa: CASSPRTSRGETQYF; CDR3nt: TGTGCCAGCAGTCCCCGGACTAGCAGAGGAGAGACCCAGTACTTC
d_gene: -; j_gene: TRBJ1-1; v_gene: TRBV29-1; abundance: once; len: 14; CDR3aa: CSVEPSGMNTEAFF; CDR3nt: TGCAGCGTTGAACCGTCAGGGATGAACACTGAAGCTTTCTTT
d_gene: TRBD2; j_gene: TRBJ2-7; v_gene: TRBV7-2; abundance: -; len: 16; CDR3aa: CASSRAATSGSDEQYF; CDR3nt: TGTGCCAGCAGCCGGGCGGCGACTAGCGGGAGTGACGAGCAGTACTTC
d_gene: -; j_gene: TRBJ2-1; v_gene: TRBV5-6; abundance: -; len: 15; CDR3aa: CASSPGRFYYNEQFF; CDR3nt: TGTGCCAGCAGCCCCGGCAGGTTTTACTACAATGAGCAGTTCTTC
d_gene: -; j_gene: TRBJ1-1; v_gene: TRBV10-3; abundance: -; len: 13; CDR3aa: CAISTGLNTEAFF; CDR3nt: TGTGCCATCAGTACAGGGTTGAACACTGAAGCTTTCTTT
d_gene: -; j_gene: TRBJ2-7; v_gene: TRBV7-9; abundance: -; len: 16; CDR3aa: CASSLGKTSRAYEQYF; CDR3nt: TGTGCCAGCAGCTTAGGAAAGACTAGTCGAGCCTACGAGCAGTACTTC
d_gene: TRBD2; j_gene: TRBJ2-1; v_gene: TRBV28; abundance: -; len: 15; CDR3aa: CASTPTGTRTNEQFF; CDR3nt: TGTGCCAGCACCCCCACCGGGACTAGGACCAATGAGCAGTTCTTC
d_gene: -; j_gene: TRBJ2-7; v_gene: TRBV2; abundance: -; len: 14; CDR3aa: CASRTTVTSYEQYF; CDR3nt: TGTGCCAGCAGGACCACTGTAACCTCCTACGAGCAGTACTTC
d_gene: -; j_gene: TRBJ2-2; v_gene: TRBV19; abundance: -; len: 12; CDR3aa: CASISPHGELFF; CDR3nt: TGTGCCAGTATCTCACCCCACGGGGAGCTGTTTTTT
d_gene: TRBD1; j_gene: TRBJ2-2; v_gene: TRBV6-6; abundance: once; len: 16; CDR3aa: CASRRTGQGYTGELFF; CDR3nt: TGTGCCAGCAGGCGGACGGGACAGGGGTACACCGGGGAGCTGTTTTTT
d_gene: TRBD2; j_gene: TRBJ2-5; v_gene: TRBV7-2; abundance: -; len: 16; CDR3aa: CASSTRTSGVQETQYF; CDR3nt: TGTGCCAGCAGCACCAGGACTAGCGGGGTACAAGAGACCCAGTACTTC
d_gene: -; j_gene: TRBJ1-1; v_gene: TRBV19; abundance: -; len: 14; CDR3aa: CASSISQGRTEAFF; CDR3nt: TGTGCCAGTAGTATCAGTCAGGGGCGCACTGAAGCTTTCTTT
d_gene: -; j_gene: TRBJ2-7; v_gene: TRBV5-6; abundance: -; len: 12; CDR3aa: CASSRESYEQYF; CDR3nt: TGTGCCAGCAGCCGAGAGTCCTACGAGCAGTACTTC
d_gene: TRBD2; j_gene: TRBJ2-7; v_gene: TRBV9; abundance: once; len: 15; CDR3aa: CASSVSGSATYEQYF; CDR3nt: TGTGCCAGCAGCGTTAGCGGGAGCGCCACCTACGAGCAGTACTTC
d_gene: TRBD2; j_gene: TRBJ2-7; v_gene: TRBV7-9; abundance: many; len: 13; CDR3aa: CASSPKRDYEQYF; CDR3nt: TGTGCCAGCAGCCCGAAGCGGGACTACGAGCAGTACTTC
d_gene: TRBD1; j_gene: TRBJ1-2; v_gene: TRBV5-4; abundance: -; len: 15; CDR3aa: CASSLSQGAYYGYTF; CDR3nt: TGTGCCAGCAGCTTGAGCCAGGGGGCCTACTATGGCTACACCTTC
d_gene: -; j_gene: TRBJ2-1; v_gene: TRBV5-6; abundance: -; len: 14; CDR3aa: CASSLAGGWLGQFF; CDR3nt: TGTGCCAGCAGCTTGGCCGGGGGCTGGTTGGGGCAGTTCTTC
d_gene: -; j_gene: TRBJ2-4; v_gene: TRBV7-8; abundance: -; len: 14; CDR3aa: CASGQAGTGNIQYF; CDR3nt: TGTGCCAGCGGACAGGCTGGGACTGGAAACATTCAGTACTTC
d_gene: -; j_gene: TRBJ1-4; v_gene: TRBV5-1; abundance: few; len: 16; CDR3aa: CASSPLRAGTNEKLFF; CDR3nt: TGCGCCAGCAGCCCCCTGAGGGCAGGGACTAATGAAAAACTGTTTTTT
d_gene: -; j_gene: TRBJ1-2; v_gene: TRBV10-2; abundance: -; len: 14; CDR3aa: CASSEAGRNYGYTF; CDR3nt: TGCGCCAGCAGTGAGGCAGGACGTAACTATGGCTACACCTTC
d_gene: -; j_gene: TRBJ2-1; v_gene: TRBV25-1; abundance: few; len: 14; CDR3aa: CASSPSSGQIEQFF; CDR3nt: TGTGCCAGCAGTCCCTCGTCTGGGCAGATTGAGCAGTTCTTC
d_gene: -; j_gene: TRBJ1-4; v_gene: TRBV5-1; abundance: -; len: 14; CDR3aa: CASSVSRASEKLFF; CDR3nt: TGCGCCAGCAGCGTATCCCGGGCCTCCGAAAAACTGTTTTTT
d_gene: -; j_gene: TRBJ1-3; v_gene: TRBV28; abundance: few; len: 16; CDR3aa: CASTPGGRFTGNTIYF; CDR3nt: TGTGCCAGCACCCCGGGGGGGCGTTTTACTGGAAACACCATATATTTT
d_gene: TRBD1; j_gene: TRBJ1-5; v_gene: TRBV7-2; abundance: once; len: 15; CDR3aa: CASSFLTGGGQPQHF; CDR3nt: TGTGCCAGCAGCTTCCTAACAGGGGGAGGTCAGCCCCAGCATTTT
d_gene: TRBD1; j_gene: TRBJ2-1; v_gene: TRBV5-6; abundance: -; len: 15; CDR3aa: CASRAGTGGLNEQFF; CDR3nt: TGTGCCAGCAGGGCCGGGACAGGGGGCTTGAATGAGCAGTTCTTC
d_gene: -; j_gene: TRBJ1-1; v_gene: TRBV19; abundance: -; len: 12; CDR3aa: CASSISVYEAFF; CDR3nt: TGTGCCAGTAGTATATCCGTTTATGAAGCTTTCTTT
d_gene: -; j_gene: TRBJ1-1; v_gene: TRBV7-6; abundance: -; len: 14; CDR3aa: CASSLTETNTEAFF; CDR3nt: TGTGCCAGCAGCTTAACAGAAACGAACACTGAAGCTTTCTTT
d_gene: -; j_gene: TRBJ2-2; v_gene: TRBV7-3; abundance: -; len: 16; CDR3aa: CASSLTARAQSGELFF; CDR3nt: TGTGCCAGCAGCTTAACGGCCAGGGCTCAATCGGGGGAGCTGTTTTTT
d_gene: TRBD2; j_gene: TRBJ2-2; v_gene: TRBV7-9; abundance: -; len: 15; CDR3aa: CASIPSGRNTGELFF; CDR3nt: TGTGCCAGCATTCCAAGCGGGAGGAACACCGGGGAGCTGTTTTTT
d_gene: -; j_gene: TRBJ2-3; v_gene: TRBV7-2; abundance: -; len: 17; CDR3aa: CASSLRGNLGPQGTQYF; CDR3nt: TGTGCCAGCAGCTTAAGGGGCAACCTCGGGCCACAAGGTACGCAGTATTTT
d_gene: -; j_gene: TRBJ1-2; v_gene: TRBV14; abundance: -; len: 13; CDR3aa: CASSLGGGGGYTF; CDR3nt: TGTGCCAGCAGCCTCGGTGGGGGTGGTGGCTACACCTTC
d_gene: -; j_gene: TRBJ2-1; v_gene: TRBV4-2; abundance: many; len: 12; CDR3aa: CASSQGENEQFF; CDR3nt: TGTGCCAGCAGCCAAGGTGAGAATGAGCAGTTCTTC
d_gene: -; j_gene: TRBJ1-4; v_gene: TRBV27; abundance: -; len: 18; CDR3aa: CASSSIRPQAQRYEKLFF; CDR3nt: TGTGCCAGCAGTTCTATCCGTCCACAGGCGCAAAGATATGAAAAACTGTTTTTT
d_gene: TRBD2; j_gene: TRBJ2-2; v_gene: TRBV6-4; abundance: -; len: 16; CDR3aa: CASNWTSGRSPGELFF; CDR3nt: TGTGCCAGCAACTGGACTAGCGGGAGGAGCCCCGGGGAGCTGTTTTTT